Sequencing of this TCR beta chain was carried out in a study of blood T cells in healthy people across ages (dated by TCRdb to between 2014 and 2017). Background for the entire study: In model experiments, template switching captured roughly one uniquely barcoded TCR beta cDNA molecule for every two T cells. The study measured age-related changes in TCR beta repertoire diversity using deep sequencing normalized with unique cDNA molecular identifiers. Donors were grouped into four age groups: young (average 16 years), middle-aged (under 40), aged (around 62) and long-lived (about 82). Donors of different ages were randomly distributed across sequencing lanes to avoid experimental bias. For two donors (one aged 18 to 30 and one aged 80 or older), the study analyzed two additional independent replicas of 1 million unique cDNA reads from the same blood draw.

Overall study results and their limits: Estimates of total diversity based on one million sequenced T cells were considered lower bounds and underestimates. Observed TCR beta diversity per million T cells fell roughly linearly with age, and a significant reduction was already apparent by age around 40. Because profiling used bulk unsorted PBMCs, naive and antigen-experienced compartments could not be compared conclusively. There was a strong correlation between observed TCR beta diversity and the percentage of naive T cells measured by flow cytometry. Because donor CMV infection status was unknown, age-related changes in expanded clonotypes were potentially confounded. Compared with the aged group, more naive CD4+ T cells, fewer expanded clones and increased TCR diversity were shown by the long-lived group, suggesting age selection.

The roughly 39 donors, aged about 6 to 100 years, were systemically healthy Caucasian individuals from Russia. Each donor gave 8.5 to 10 milliliters of peripheral blood, collected into EDTA-treated Vacutainer tubes. Ficoll-Paque density-gradient centrifugation was used to isolate PBMCs, with at least 7 million per sample. Trizol reagent was used to extract total RNA from PBMCs, with at least 5.5 micrograms per sample. Naive CD45RAhigh/CD27high T cell percentages were measured by flow cytometry on a PBMC aliquot from every donor. This clonotype was seen more than once but under ten times. The antigen this receptor binds is unknown. Possible read error: a much larger clone is one base away. Library prep was done by 5' RACE. This sample was sequenced with an Illumina HiSeq 2500. A second PCR of about 6 to 11 cycles was performed with a sample-barcoded 5' primer and a J-beta primer mix. A template-switch 5' adaptor carrying 12 random nucleotides introduced a unique molecular identifier onto each TCR beta cDNA molecule. At least 2.5 million CDR3-containing paired-end reads were obtained from each sample. All of the RNA was converted into first-strand cDNA using the Mint cDNA synthesis kit, with a TRBC-specific oligonucleotide serving as the primer. Following uracil-DNA glycosylase treatment, all cDNA underwent a first 18-cycle PCR with the universal primers M1SS and BC2_uni_R. Per the original workflow: For normalization, 1 million high-quality reads were randomly selected from each sample, with every read carrying a distinct molecular identifier. Instead of being binned into consensus sequences, reads with shared molecular identifiers were discarded. MiTCR, with a Q25 quality threshold and the strictest error-elimination algorithm, was used for CDR3 identification, clonotype clustering and error correction. A nonparametric unseen species model with Euler transformation was used to estimate a lower bound on total TCR beta diversity. The public sequencing data were trimmed at Q25 with fastp and processed into clonotypes with MiXCR by TCRdb, which kept only in-frame beta chains. Rows matching on CDR3 protein sequence are summarized as one entry with the most common DNA and genes. For this entry, the V and J calls and clone size follow TCRdb and not the study's own pipeline. In this sample the table shows approximately 360,000 distinct CDR3 sequences, over 45% of which occur a single time. Together, the top ten hold over 40% of the sample.

V and J are trimmed by 5 bases and 8 bases, and the gene matches miss 5 bases of the junction. The CDR3 measures 13 amino acids from cysteine to phenylalanine. Just CDR3 DNA is preserved here, 39 bases in frame from base 1. Here the chain combines TRBV12-3 or TRBV12-4 and TRBJ1-2, with TRBD1 identical over 10 junction bases. This clonotype was sampled from a man between 60 and 75 years old in good health. Input material: blood. The sequenced DNA is TGTGCCAGCAGTGTCGGGACAGGGGCCGGCTACACCTTC. Its translation is CASSVGTGAGYTF.